The 5 T cell receptor beta chains below were found in one sample sequenced in a study of metastatic and nonmetastatic thyroid tumors. MiXCR was used by TCRdb to re-call the PCR reads. The table has about 8,600 clones, about 25% seen once. Prior to thyroid surgery, none of the patients had received any treatment. Sequenced material: adjacent normal tissue. These receptors were obtained from a female donor with papillary thyroid cancer or a benign thyroid nodule (not recorded which). Some clones in this sample may be carry-over from other donors' samples.

The J gene is TRBJ2-7, the V gene TRBV11-2; the match to TRBD1 covers 8 bases. Germline-derived CDR1 and CDR2 are SGHAT and FQNNGV. V lost 0 bases and J lost 7; bases outside the gene matches: 17. The CDR3 runs 18 residues. CDR3 protein: CASSLEVPGGSSWGEQYF. The CDR3 bases are TGTGCCAGCAGCTTAGAAGTTCCAGGGGGCTCATCTTGGGGAGAGCAGTACTTC.

The sample holds many counts of this clone. The chain couples TRBV18 to TRBJ1-6; 8 bases fit TRBD1. With V trimmed by 4 bases and J by 7 bases, 3 bases remained unmatched. CDR1 is KGHSH and CDR2 is LQKENI in the germline V gene. There are 14 residues in the CDR3. CDR3 amino acids: CASSRGQENSPLHF. The DNA of the CDR3 is TGTGCCAGCTCACGGGGACAGGAGAATTCACCCCTCCACTTT.

Only a few counts were recorded for this clone. This chain links TRBV5-1 with TRBJ2-7, with D perhaps matching TRBD1 (7 bases). This CDR3 contains 15 residues. Germline CDR1 is SGHRS and CDR2 is YFSETQ. Between the trimmed V and J ends, which lost 0 bases and 3 bases, there was a span of 13 bases. In DNA, the CDR3 is TGCGCCAGCAGCTTGGCAGGGGGACTTTTCTACGAGCAGTACTTC. It specifies CASSLAGGLFYEQYF.

This clone is medium-sized (0.01 to 0.1%) by share. The gene calls are TRBV12-3 or TRBV12-4 and TRBJ1-1; 7 bases align to TRBD1. The CDR3 contains 16 residues. V lost 6 bases, J lost 0 bases, and 10 bases stayed unmatched. In DNA form, the CDR3 reads TGTGCCAGCAGGCATAATACAGGGGCCATGAACACTGAAGCTTTCTTT. Translated, it gives CASRHNTGAMNTEAFF.

This clone was counted at least ten times. J is TRBJ2-4 and V is TRBV30; D uncertain. Germline loops: CDR1 GTSNPN, CDR2 SVGIG (reference sequence). The CDR3 extends over 12 amino acids. V lost 5 bases, J lost 0 bases, and 5 bases lay in between. The CDR3 DNA reads as TGTGCCTGGGGGCTAGCCAAAAACATTCAGTACTTC. Translated: CAWGLAKNIQYF. Full variable domain (rest looked up from reference TRBV30 and TRBJ2-4): SQTIHQWPATLVQPVGSPLSLECTVEGTSNPNLYWYRQAAGRGLQLLFYSVGIGQISSEVPQNLSASRPQDRQFILSSKKLLLSDSGFYLCAWGLAKNIQYFGAGTRLSVL.